The rows below give T cell receptor beta chains drawn from one sample of a study of T cell responses to AZD1222 COVID-19 vaccine. TCRdb's table, derived via immunoSEQ multiplex PCR, lists solely in-frame clones and lacks some. The table lists 120,000 to 150,000 clones, about 86% of them singletons. The material was peripheral blood, obtained 28 days after the second AZD1222 dose. Receptors originate from an adult who received the AZD1222 COVID-19 vaccine. The CDR3 runs from the conserved cysteine through the conserved F or W. D genes are given only for firm matches. Clone size, where shown, is once, few, many, or a class for clones that have expanded.

v_gene: TRBV27
j_gene: TRBJ2-2
d_gene: .
abundance: once
CDR3nt: TGTGCCAGCAGTTTATCGGTGTACACCGGGGAGCTGTTTTTT
CDR3aa: CASSLSVYTGELFF

v_gene: TRBV6-5
j_gene: TRBJ1-1
d_gene: TRBD1
abundance: .
CDR3nt: TGTGCCAGCATTACATCCGACAGGGATAAAGCTTTCTTT
CDR3aa: CASITSDRDKAFF

v_gene: TRBV4-2
j_gene: TRBJ2-5
d_gene: .
abundance: once
CDR3nt: TGTGCCAGCAGCCAAGATGGCAGCTTCCCCGGATTGACCCAGTACTTC
CDR3aa: CASSQDGSFPGLTQYF

v_gene: TRBV19
j_gene: TRBJ1-2
d_gene: .
abundance: once
CDR3nt: TGTGCCAGTACCACTAACTATGGCTACACCTTC
CDR3aa: CASTTNYGYTF

v_gene: TRBV28
j_gene: TRBJ1-5
d_gene: .
abundance: .
CDR3nt: TGTGCCAGCACCTACGGGGATCAGCCCCAGCATTTT
CDR3aa: CASTYGDQPQHF

v_gene: TRBV7-8
j_gene: TRBJ2-1
d_gene: TRBD2
abundance: .
CDR3nt: TGTGCCAGCAGCCCCCGGCGGGAGGGCTCCTACAATGAGCAGTTCTTC
CDR3aa: CASSPRREGSYNEQFF

v_gene: TRBV12-3/TRBV12-4
j_gene: TRBJ1-1
d_gene: .
abundance: .
CDR3nt: TGTGCCAGCAGTTTTGGATTGGGAGCTTTCTTT
CDR3aa: CASSFGLGAFF

v_gene: TRBV15
j_gene: TRBJ2-7
d_gene: .
abundance: .
CDR3nt: TGTGCCACCAGCAGTCAGGGAGGCGAGCAGTACTTC
CDR3aa: CATSSQGGEQYF

v_gene: TRBV5-8
j_gene: TRBJ1-5
d_gene: .
abundance: .
CDR3nt: TGTGCCAGCAGCTTGACCGGGATCGTCAATCAGCCCCAGCATTTT
CDR3aa: CASSLTGIVNQPQHF

v_gene: TRBV29-1
j_gene: TRBJ1-4
d_gene: .
abundance: .
CDR3nt: TGCAGCGCGGGTGGAGGGGTTAATGAAAAACTGTTTTTT
CDR3aa: CSAGGGVNEKLFF

v_gene: TRBV28
j_gene: TRBJ2-7
d_gene: .
abundance: .
CDR3nt: TGTGCCAGCAGTTTGAACGGCCCCCTGCAGTACTTC
CDR3aa: CASSLNGPLQYF

v_gene: TRBV5-1
j_gene: TRBJ1-4
d_gene: .
abundance: .
CDR3nt: TGCGCCAGCAGCTTGAACGGGGCAGGGCTGGAAAAACTGTTTTTT
CDR3aa: CASSLNGAGLEKLFF

v_gene: TRBV6-2/TRBV6-3
j_gene: TRBJ2-5
d_gene: .
abundance: .
CDR3nt: TGTGCCAGCAGTCCCCACACTAGCCCCACTGACGAGACCCAGTACTTC
CDR3aa: CASSPHTSPTDETQYF

v_gene: TRBV3-1/TRBV3-2
j_gene: TRBJ1-4
d_gene: .
abundance: .
CDR3nt: TGTGCCAGCAGCCAGGGGGCAGGCGAAAAACTGTTTTTT
CDR3aa: CASSQGAGEKLFF

v_gene: TRBV27
j_gene: TRBJ1-5
d_gene: .
abundance: few
CDR3nt: TGTGCCAGCAGTACAATGCAGGGGATTGGGAATCAGCCCCAGCATTTT
CDR3aa: CASSTMQGIGNQPQHF

v_gene: TRBV27
j_gene: TRBJ1-3
d_gene: .
abundance: .
CDR3nt: TGTGCCAGCAGTTTATTAGGGTCTGGAAACACCATATATTTT
CDR3aa: CASSLLGSGNTIYF

v_gene: TRBV5-4
j_gene: TRBJ2-3
d_gene: TRBD2
abundance: .
CDR3nt: TGTGCCAGCAGCGTAGGACTAGATGCCGCAGATACGCAGTATTTT
CDR3aa: CASSVGLDAADTQYF

v_gene: TRBV4-1
j_gene: TRBJ2-1
d_gene: TRBD1
abundance: .
CDR3nt: TGCGCCAGCAGCCAAGATACAGGGGGGTTCTATGAGCAGTTCTTC
CDR3aa: CASSQDTGGFYEQFF

v_gene: TRBV7-9
j_gene: TRBJ2-2
d_gene: TRBD2
abundance: few
CDR3nt: TGTGCCAGCAGCTTACGAGTAGCGGGGACGAACACCGGGGAGCTGTTTTTT
CDR3aa: CASSLRVAGTNTGELFF

v_gene: TRBV10-3
j_gene: TRBJ2-5
d_gene: .
abundance: .
CDR3nt: TGTGCCATCAGTGTAAACCCCCGGGAGACCCAGTACTTC
CDR3aa: CAISVNPRETQYF

v_gene: TRBV6-5
j_gene: TRBJ2-3
d_gene: .
abundance: .
CDR3nt: TGTGCCAGCAGTAGCGGGTTGAACACAGATACGCAGTATTTT
CDR3aa: CASSSGLNTDTQYF

v_gene: TRBV5-1
j_gene: TRBJ2-2
d_gene: TRBD2
abundance: .
CDR3nt: TGCGCCAGCAGCTTGGAGGGGCGGGAGATCGGGGAGCTGTTTTTT
CDR3aa: CASSLEGREIGELFF

v_gene: TRBV3-1/TRBV3-2
j_gene: TRBJ1-2
d_gene: TRBD1
abundance: .
CDR3nt: TGTGCCAGTTACAGGGGGCACTATGGCTACACCTTC
CDR3aa: CASYRGHYGYTF

v_gene: TRBV2
j_gene: TRBJ1-1
d_gene: TRBD1
abundance: .
CDR3nt: TGTGCCAGCAGTGACCGACAGGGGCCCCGTTCTGAAGCTTTCTTT
CDR3aa: CASSDRQGPRSEAFF

v_gene: TRBV6-5
j_gene: TRBJ1-5
d_gene: .
abundance: .
CDR3nt: TGTGCCAGCAGGGGGCAGAGCAATCAGCCCCAGCATTTT
CDR3aa: CASRGQSNQPQHF

v_gene: TRBV13
j_gene: TRBJ2-7
d_gene: .
abundance: many
CDR3nt: TGTGCCAGCAGCCCGCAGGGGGAGGGACGGGGCGAGCAGTACTTC
CDR3aa: CASSPQGEGRGEQYF

v_gene: TRBV9
j_gene: TRBJ2-7
d_gene: TRBD1
abundance: .
CDR3nt: TGTGCCAGCAGCGTAGAGGGGGCGAGTAGTGAGCAGTACTTC
CDR3aa: CASSVEGASSEQYF

v_gene: TRBV24-1
j_gene: TRBJ2-7
d_gene: .
abundance: few
CDR3nt: TGTGCCACCTTAAGTCGGACCAAACTATCTGCAGAGCAGTACTTC
CDR3aa: CATLSRTKLSAEQYF

v_gene: TRBV7-2
j_gene: TRBJ2-2
d_gene: TRBD2
abundance: once
CDR3nt: TGTGCCAGCAGCTGGGGGACTAGCGGGGGACCTCAGGAGCTGTTTTTT
CDR3aa: CASSWGTSGGPQELFF

v_gene: TRBV19
j_gene: TRBJ1-6
d_gene: .
abundance: .
CDR3nt: TGTGCCAGTAGTCCGCGCCAGGGATGGTCGGATAATTCACCCCTCCACTTT
CDR3aa: CASSPRQGWSDNSPLHF

v_gene: TRBV6-6
j_gene: TRBJ1-2
d_gene: TRBD1
abundance: .
CDR3nt: TGTGCCAGCAGTAACGGGGGACAGGGGGTCGGCTACACCTTC
CDR3aa: CASSNGGQGVGYTF

v_gene: TRBV19
j_gene: TRBJ1-6
d_gene: TRBD1
abundance: .
CDR3nt: TGTGCCAGTAGTGCCTCCGGGACAGGGGGCTCCTATAATTCACCCCTCCACTTT
CDR3aa: CASSASGTGGSYNSPLHF

v_gene: TRBV4-1
j_gene: TRBJ2-2
d_gene: TRBD2
abundance: .
CDR3nt: TGCGCCAGCAGCCACTTAATTAATAGCGGGGGCACCGGGGAGCTGTTTTTT
CDR3aa: CASSHLINSGGTGELFF

v_gene: TRBV27
j_gene: TRBJ2-7
d_gene: .
abundance: .
CDR3nt: TGTGCCAGCAGTACCCAGTCCTACGAGCAGTACTTC
CDR3aa: CASSTQSYEQYF

v_gene: TRBV6-6
j_gene: TRBJ1-4
d_gene: .
abundance: .
CDR3nt: TGTGCCAGCAGTTACCGTTCTGCAACTAATGAAAAACTGTTTTTT
CDR3aa: CASSYRSATNEKLFF